This TCR beta chain was identified during a study of T cells in Graves' hyperthyroidism and ophthalmopathy. Authors of the study amplified TCR beta CDR3 regions from RNA transcripts. An initial round of RT-PCR targeting the TCR CDR3 relied on the HTBI primer set. TCRdb processed the multiplex PCR reads anew with MiXCR; each CDR3 protein has one entry. Of some 500,000 distinct CDR3 sequences listed, about 16% are singletons. The V segment lost 1 base and the J segment 8 bases; nucleotides outside the gene matches: 7. Germline CDR1 and CDR2: MNHEY and SVGAGI. The CDR3 sequence is 15 residues long. It was uncontrolled infection, other autoimmune disease, pregnancy or lactation that excluded patients.

This TCR was sampled from a woman younger than 45 with Graves' ophthalmopathy. Source material: blood. The chain couples TRBV6-5 to TRBJ1-4; 7 bases are shared with TRBD1. CDR3 loop: CASSYLGTVGEKLFF. The CDR3 DNA reads TGTGCCAGCAGTTACTTAGGGACAGTCGGGGAAAAACTGTTTTTT.